This paragraph covers one T cell receptor (beta chain) sequence. The clone's antigen remains unknown. No base quality values were provided; no much bigger clone lies one nucleotide off. Using the deep immunoSEQ assay, TCR CDR3 regions were amplified from genomic DNA by multiplex PCR. Extracted genomic DNA from each cell subset was distributed evenly across all wells of several immunoSEQ 96-well plates, and each plate was treated as a replicate. For sorted subsets, each replicate PCR was loaded with approximately 190 ng genomic DNA, equivalent to roughly 30,000 T cell genomes. The purified libraries were quantified using a Qubit 3.0 fluorometer, sized with a Bioanalyzer 2100, and then quantified again using the KAPA Library Quantification kit. Every immunoSEQ 96-well plate was sequenced on a separate single-read 150-cycle Illumina NextSeq 550 flow cell. The published analysis was carried out like this. Because only junctional sequences without quality scores were contained in the immunoSEQ output, filtering matching that applied to full-length reads could not be performed. Sequences were annotated with PyIR, a Python wrapper for IgBLAST v1.9, using IMGT germline references to assign V/J genes and CDR3. Reads were removed for weak V/J assignments (E-value above 1e-6), missing CDR3, stop codons, out-of-frame junctions, or ambiguous translated residues. V3J clonotypes were defined as sequences sharing an identical inferred V gene, J gene, and CDR3 amino acid sequence. Percentage overlap between repertoires was calculated by dividing the number of shared unique clonotypes by the size of the smaller repertoire. RTK rarefaction, the Chao1 estimator, and Recon v2.1 estimates of unobserved clonotypes were used to assess repertoire richness. Generation probabilities were computed with OLGA for all TCRbeta clonotypes obtained by the gDNA method from several donors. TCRdb limited this immuneACCESS table to in-frame rearrangements with V and J called. A share of clones is missing; checked studies link under half to unresolved V genes, and the rest is unexplained. The V and J calls and clone size come from that table; D and trimming were worked out from the DNA. A total of about 2.1 million clones appear in this sample, about 92% of them only once. The ten largest clonotypes hold 1.5% to 2% of the sample.

The entry originates in a study of shared clonotypes between healthy human individuals (dated by TCRdb to 2018 to 2020). A note on the overall study: The cohort comprised a couple of women and a few men aged 18 to 49 years. Per donor, three plates each were used for CD4 naive and CD4 memory, two for CD8 naive, and one for CD8 memory. The study deeply sequenced blood TCR repertoires of five healthy adults to estimate repertoire size and the extent of clonotype sharing between individuals. To increase sequencing depth and limit assay-specific biases, TCR repertoire library preparation and sequencing were carried out by different laboratories using diverse techniques. Each donor's leukapheresis produced roughly between roughly 0.85 and 9.5 billion PBMCs. The research as a whole found: Naive subsets generally had larger estimated clonotype richness than memory subsets did. When a handful of donors were compared, the shared fraction of clonotypes was 5% to 6.5% for naive CD4, roughly 3.3% for naive CD8, roughly 2.3% for memory CD4, and 0.35% to 0.4% for memory CD8. Only blood was sampled, and tissue TCR repertoires likely differ from those in blood. Even with the large sequencing depth, rarefaction of the sorted-subset datasets indicated that sequencing was incomplete. Compared with non-shared clonotypes, clonotypes shared by all four sorted-subset donors had higher generation probabilities. The small number of donors limited the genetic and exposure-history diversity represented. Pairwise subsampling led to the expectation that sequencing depth would affect the degree of clonotype sharing among donors.

The CDR3 covers 15 residues, taking in both the cysteine and the phenylalanine. Of all the DNA, just the CDR3 is kept, 45 bases in frame from base 1. V trim: 3 bases; J trim: 4 bases; unmatched bases: 7. The CDR1 and CDR2 encoded by the germline V gene (reference sequence) are LNHNV and YYDKDF. For the CD8 naive samples, CD45RO-negative cells were positively selected for CCR7, yielding a CD45RA+CCR7+ population from which TemRA cells were excluded. Healthy HIV-negative adults with no recently reported acute infections or vaccinations were included as donors. Only Caucasian adults living in Nashville, Tennessee, USA were represented among the donors. Blood was collected by leukapheresis, and PBMCs were isolated by Ficoll-Histopaque density gradient centrifugation and then cryopreserved in liquid nitrogen vapor phase. Purity and quantity of every magnetically sorted T cell population were checked by analytical flow cytometry. Genomic DNA was isolated from every sorted fraction and measured by UV absorbance on a Nanodrop 2000c.

This TCR was sampled from a man younger than 30 in good health. Some clones in this sample may be carry-over from other donors' samples. The sample comprised naive CD8+ T cells from PBMCs. The sample's cell subset or site label is to be understood as: CD45RA+CCR7+. This chain is built from TRBV15 and TRBJ1-1, with TRBD1 identical over 8 junction bases. In nucleotides, the sequence is TGTGCCACCAGCAGGTGGGGACAGGACGGCACTGAAGCTTTCTTT. This is translated as CATSRWGQDGTEAFF.